What follows describes a single T cell receptor beta chain. What it binds is not known. Trimming cost V 2 bases and J 6 bases, with 19 bases left between them. CDR1 is KGHSH and CDR2 is LQKENI in the germline V gene. The CDR3 is 16 amino acids. The data are from a study of T cells in Graves' hyperthyroidism and ophthalmopathy. Overall study findings and caveats: Onset of ophthalmopathy came a median approximately 6.8 months after the model predicted it. Peripheral blood also featured most of the thyroid clonotypes expanded above 0.001.

The PBMCs had their origin in 8.5 to 10 ml of fresh peripheral blood. TCR beta CDR3 regions were amplified from RNA. With the HTBI primer set, the TCR CDR3 went through a first round of RT-PCR. MiXCR, run by TCRdb on the multiplex PCR reads, gives a single entry per CDR3 protein. This sample has about 380,000 distinct CDR3 sequences, with roughly 20% found just once. V is TRBV18 and J is TRBJ1-2; a possible D gene is TRBD1 (6 bases). The material sequenced was blood. The receptor was derived from a man between 18 and 35 years old with Graves' ophthalmopathy. CDR3 sequence reads: CASSPNNIDTGNGYTF. The CDR3 region has the DNA TGTGCCAGCTCACCAAACAACATCGACACAGGGAATGGCTACACCTTC. Together with reference TRBV18 and TRBJ1-2, the CDR3 gives the full variable domain: NAGVMQNPRHLVRRRGQEARLRCSPMKGHSHVYWYRQLPEEGLKFMVYLQKENIIDESGMPKERFSAEFPKEGPSILRIQQVVRGDSAAYFCASSPNNIDTGNGYTFGSGTRLTVV.